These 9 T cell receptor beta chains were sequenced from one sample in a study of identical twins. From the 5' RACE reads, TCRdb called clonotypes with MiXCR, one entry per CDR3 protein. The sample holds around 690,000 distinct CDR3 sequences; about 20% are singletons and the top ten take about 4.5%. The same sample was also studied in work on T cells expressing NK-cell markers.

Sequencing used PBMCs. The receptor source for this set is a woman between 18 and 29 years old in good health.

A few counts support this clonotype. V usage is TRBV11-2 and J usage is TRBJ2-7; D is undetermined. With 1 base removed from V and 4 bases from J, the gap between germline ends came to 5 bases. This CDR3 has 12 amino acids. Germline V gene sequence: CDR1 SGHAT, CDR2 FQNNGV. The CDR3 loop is CASSLAQYEQYF. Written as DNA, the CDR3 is TGTGCCAGCAGCTTAGCTCAATACGAGCAGTACTTC. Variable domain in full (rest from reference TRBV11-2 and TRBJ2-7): EAGVAQSPRYKIIEKRQSVAFWCNPISGHATLYWYQQILGQGPKLLIQFQNNGVVDDSQLPKDRFSAERLKGVDSTLKIQPAKLEDSAVYLCASSLAQYEQYFGPGTRLTVT.

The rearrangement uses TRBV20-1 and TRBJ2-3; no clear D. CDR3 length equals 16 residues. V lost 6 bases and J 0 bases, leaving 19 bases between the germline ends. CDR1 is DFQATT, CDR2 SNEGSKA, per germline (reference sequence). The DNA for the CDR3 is TGCAGTGCCGTAACGGCGGCCGGTCCTAGCACAGATACGCAGTATTTT. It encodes CSAVTAAGPSTDTQYF.

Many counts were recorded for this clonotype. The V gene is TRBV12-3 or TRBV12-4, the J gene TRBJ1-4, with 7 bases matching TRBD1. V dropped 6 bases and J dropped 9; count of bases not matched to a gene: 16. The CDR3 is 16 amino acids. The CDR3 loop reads CASSFWATGVYKKLFF. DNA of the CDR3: TGTGCCAGCAGCTTTTGGGCCACAGGGGTTTATAAAAAACTGTTTTTT.

CDR3 residues: CSAVARGTSSGANVLTF. The CDR3 nucleotides are TGCAGTGCTGTCGCCAGGGGGACTAGCTCTGGGGCCAACGTCCTGACTTTC. The chain joins TRBV20-1 to TRBJ2-6, with D perhaps TRBD2 (8 bases). This CDR3 has 17 amino acids. Looked up from germline, CDR1 is DFQATT and CDR2 is SNEGSKA (reference sequence). Trimming shortened V by 5 bases and J by 0 bases, and 17 bases separated the two germline ends.

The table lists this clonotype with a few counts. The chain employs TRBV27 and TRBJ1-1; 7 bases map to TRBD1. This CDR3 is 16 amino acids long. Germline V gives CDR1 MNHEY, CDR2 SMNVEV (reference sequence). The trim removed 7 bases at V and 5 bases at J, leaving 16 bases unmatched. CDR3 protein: CASKSTGTAGLTEAFF. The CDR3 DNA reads TGTGCCAGCAAATCGACCGGGACAGCCGGTCTTACTGAAGCTTTCTTT.

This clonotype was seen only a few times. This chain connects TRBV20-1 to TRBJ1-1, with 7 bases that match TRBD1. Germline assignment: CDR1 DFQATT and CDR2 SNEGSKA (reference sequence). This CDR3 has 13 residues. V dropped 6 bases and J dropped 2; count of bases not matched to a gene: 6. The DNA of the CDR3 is TGCAGTGCCCGGGACAGAGACAACACTGAAGCTTTCTTT. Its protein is CSARDRDNTEAFF.

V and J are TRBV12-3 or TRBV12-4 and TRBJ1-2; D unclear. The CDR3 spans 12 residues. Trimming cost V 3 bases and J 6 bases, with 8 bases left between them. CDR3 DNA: TGTGCCAGCAGTTTCGGCGATCATGGCTACACCTTC. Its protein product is CASSFGDHGYTF.

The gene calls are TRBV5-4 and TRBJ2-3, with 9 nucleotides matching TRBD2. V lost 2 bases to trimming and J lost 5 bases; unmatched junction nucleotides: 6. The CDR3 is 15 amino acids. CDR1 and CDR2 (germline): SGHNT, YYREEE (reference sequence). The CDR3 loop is CASSFPSGILDTQYF. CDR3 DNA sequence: TGTGCCAGCAGCTTCCCTAGCGGGATATTAGATACGCAGTATTTT.

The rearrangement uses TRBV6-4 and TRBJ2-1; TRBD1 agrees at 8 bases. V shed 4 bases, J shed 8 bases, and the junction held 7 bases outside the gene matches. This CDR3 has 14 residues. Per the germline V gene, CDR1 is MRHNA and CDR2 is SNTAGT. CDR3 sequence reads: CASSAQGALDEQFF. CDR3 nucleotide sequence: TGTGCCAGCAGTGCTCAGGGGGCCTTAGATGAGCAGTTCTTC.